This T cell receptor (beta chain) was captured in a study of technical replicates of blood from several donors. Only in-frame clones appear in the TCRdb table, and some are missing; sequencing was by immunoSEQ multiplex PCR. In the table there are some 84,000 clones, around 90% of which are singletons. CDR1 is SQVTM, CDR2 ANQGSEA, per germline. The length of the CDR3 is 13 residues. The junction had 6 bases not matched to a gene; V was cut back by 4 bases and J by 3 bases. The source is a human donor in good health. Sequencing was performed on T cells isolated from PBMCs. This chain links TRBV29-1 with TRBJ2-7; 7 bases align to TRBD2. CDR3: CSVVPGGYYEQYF. CDR3 bases: TGCAGCGTTGTCCCGGGAGGTTACTACGAGCAGTACTTC.